A selection of T cell receptor beta chains follows, all from one sample in a study of T cell repertoires in cytomegalovirus infection. TCRdb redid the calling of the reads with MiXCR, one entry per CDR3 protein. This table holds some 120,000 distinct CDR3 sequences, over 9% found once. The antigens these receptors bind are not known. The material sequenced was PBMCs, sequenced either directly or after in vitro stimulation (not recorded which). The receptors stem from a human donor in good health (CMV status not recorded). Some clones in this sample may be carry-over from other donors' samples. CDR3s include the opening cysteine and the closing phenylalanine or tryptophan. Each record gives: clone size, D gene, J gene, V gene, CDR3 DNA, CDR3 protein. A D gene is named only where the DNA matches it firmly. A clone size is listed for some rows: how often the clone was seen (once, few, many), or a class if it is expanded.

once	TRBD1	TRBJ2-6	TRBV12-3/TRBV12-4	TGTGCCAGCAGCAGAGCTACAGGGGGACTCTCTGGGGCCAACGTCCTGACTTTC	CASSRATGGLSGANVLTF
-	-	TRBJ2-3	TRBV2	TGTGCCGACGGTAGTAACCGTGGCTTCACAGATACGCAGTATTTT	CADGSNRGFTDTQYF
few	-	TRBJ2-1	TRBV23-1	TGCGCCAGCAGTCAATGGTGCGGTGGCGATGAGCAGTTCTTC	CASSQWCGGDEQFF
few	TRBD1	TRBJ1-1	TRBV19	TGTGCCTCAAGAGGGACAGTGAATTTGAACACTGAAGCTTTCTTT	CASRGTVNLNTEAFF
-	-	TRBJ2-7	TRBV3-1	TGTGCCAGCAGCCCCAGGGGAGCGTCCTACGAGCAGTACTTC	CASSPRGASYEQYF
-	-	TRBJ2-7	TRBV20-1	TGCAGTGCTAGGGAACAGGGTTTCGACGAGCAGTACTTC	CSAREQGFDEQYF
many	TRBD1	TRBJ2-7	TRBV12-3/TRBV12-4	TGTGCCACTACCTTGGGGACAGGGAATTCCTACGAGCAGTACTTC	CATTLGTGNSYEQYF
few	-	TRBJ1-4	TRBV12-3/TRBV12-4	TGTGCCAGCAGTCGACGGGGACAACTGTTTTTT	CASSRRGQLFF
few	-	TRBJ1-6	TRBV2	TGTGCCAGCAGTGATGGGGCACCCCTCCACTTT	CASSDGAPLHF
-	-	TRBJ2-1	TRBV24-1	TGTGCCACCAGTGACCGAACTTACAATGAGCAGTTCTTC	CATSDRTYNEQFF
few	-	TRBJ2-1	TRBV2	TGTGCCAGCAGTGAAGCCAGCTCCTACAATGAGCAGTTCTTC	CASSEASSYNEQFF
many	-	TRBJ1-2	TRBV7-8	TGTGCCAGCAGCTTAGTTAGTTCAGGGGATGGCTACACCTTC	CASSLVSSGDGYTF
few	-	TRBJ2-1	TRBV24-1	TGTGCCACCGGTAGATCCTACAATGAGCAGTTCTTC	CATGRSYNEQFF
-	-	TRBJ1-1	TRBV6-5	TGTGCCAGCAGTGAGGACGGGAACACTGAAGCTTTCTTT	CASSEDGNTEAFF
few	TRBD1	TRBJ2-7	TRBV6-2/TRBV6-3	TGTGCCAGTAGCAGGGACAGCTACTACGAGCAGTACTTC	CASSRDSYYEQYF
-	-	TRBJ2-5	TRBV7-8	TGTGCCAGCAGCTCCCTGCCGGAACAAGAGACCCAGTACTTC	CASSSLPEQETQYF
-	-	TRBJ2-2	TRBV29-1	TGCAGCGTTCTTGCCACCGGGGAGCTGTTTTTT	CSVLATGELFF
many	-	TRBJ2-7	TRBV27	TGTGCCAGCAGGCAATTGGCAGGGGGGGGATACGAGCAGTACTTC	CASRQLAGGGYEQYF
-	-	TRBJ2-5	TRBV5-1	TGCGCCAGCAAAGGGGGCCAAGAGACCCAGTACTTC	CASKGGQETQYF
-	-	TRBJ2-6	TRBV27	TGTGCCAGCAGTTTTACAGGGTCCCCCAGTGGGGGGGCCAACGTCCTGACTTTC	CASSFTGSPSGGANVLTF
-	TRBD2	TRBJ2-5	TRBV24-1	TGTGCCACCAGTAATAGCGGGACCCAAGAGACCCAGTACTTC	CATSNSGTQETQYF
many	TRBD2	TRBJ2-1	TRBV5-4	TGTGCCAGCAGCTTTAGCGGGAGCTCTGGGGATGAGCAGTTCTTC	CASSFSGSSGDEQFF
few	-	TRBJ1-1	TRBV28	TGTGCCAGTCCCGCTCGGGGGGGGGACACTGAAGCTTTCTTT	CASPARGGDTEAFF
-	TRBD2	TRBJ2-7	TRBV14	TGTGCCAGCAGCCTCTGGACTAGCGGCACCTACGAGCAGTACTTC	CASSLWTSGTYEQYF
-	-	TRBJ2-7	TRBV29-1	TGCAGCGTTGAAGTACGGCAGGGAGACGAGCAGTACTTC	CSVEVRQGDEQYF
-	-	TRBJ2-3	TRBV25-1	TGTGCCAGCAGCGCCTCGGCCAGGGCTAGCACAGATACGCAGTATTTT	CASSASARASTDTQYF
-	-	TRBJ1-4	TRBV28	TGTGCCAGCAGAAGAGGAAACGTATGGGAAAAACTGTTTTTT	CASRRGNVWEKLFF
few	-	TRBJ1-1	TRBV6-1	TGTGCCAGCAAGTTACAGGGTGGCACTGAAGCTTTCTTT	CASKLQGGTEAFF
-	-	TRBJ1-2	TRBV28	TGTGCCAGCAGTTGGGAGAGGGGCTATGGCTACACCTTC	CASSWERGYGYTF
many	-	TRBJ1-1	TRBV12-3/TRBV12-4	TGTGCCTTTAGACTTACCGGGGACACTGAAGCTTTCTTT	CAFRLTGDTEAFF
-	-	TRBJ1-1	TRBV14	TGTGCCAGCAGCTTTCAAGGGGGCACTGAAGCTTTCTTT	CASSFQGGTEAFF
many	TRBD1	TRBJ2-7	TRBV7-2	TGTGCCAGCAGCCCACGACAGGGGGGGGTTGACGAGCAGTACTTC	CASSPRQGGVDEQYF
few	TRBD1	TRBJ2-2	TRBV5-1	TGCGCCAGCAGCTCCCGGACAGGGTCGAACACCGGGGAGCTGTTTTTT	CASSSRTGSNTGELFF
few	-	TRBJ1-2	TRBV27	TGTGCCAGCAGTACCACCAGGACATCTCTAGGAGATGGCTACACCTTC	CASSTTRTSLGDGYTF
many	-	TRBJ2-1	TRBV7-8	TGTGCCAGCAGCTTAGGAGGGGCCAACAATGAGCAGTTCTTC	CASSLGGANNEQFF
many	-	TRBJ2-1	TRBV20-1	TGCAGTGCTAGAACGAACAGGATCCATGAGCAGTTCTTC	CSARTNRIHEQFF
many	-	TRBJ1-1	TRBV12-3/TRBV12-4	TGTGCCAGCAGTTTAGCGGGTCCCGTAAATGAAGCTTTCTTT	CASSLAGPVNEAFF
many	-	TRBJ1-6	TRBV10-3	TGTGCCACCCACGGAGGGGTTGGGGACCCTCATGCTTCACCCCTCCACTTT	CATHGGVGDPHASPLHF
many	TRBD2	TRBJ2-1	TRBV4-1	TGCGCCAGCAGCCAAGAAATGGGCGGGGGACACAATGAGCAGTTCTTC	CASSQEMGGGHNEQFF
-	TRBD2	TRBJ2-2	TRBV4-2	TGTGCCAGCAGCCGCGTGGTCTTACTAGCGGGAGGGCGCACCGGGGAGCTGTTTTTT	CASSRVVLLAGGRTGELFF
-	TRBD1	TRBJ1-1	TRBV25-1	TGTGCCAGCAGTGAAAACCCGGGACAGGGGGCCACTGAAGCTTTCTTT	CASSENPGQGATEAFF
few	-	TRBJ2-7	TRBV3-1	TGTGCCAGCAGCGGTGGAGTCGGGTCCTACGAGCAGTACTTC	CASSGGVGSYEQYF
many	-	TRBJ2-2	TRBV7-2	TGTGCCAGCTGCCTTTGGGACGGCGGGGAGCTGTTTTTT	CASCLWDGGELFF
-	-	TRBJ2-7	TRBV27	TGTGCCAGCAGTTGGTCCCAGGGGATAAACTACGAGCAGTACTTC	CASSWSQGINYEQYF